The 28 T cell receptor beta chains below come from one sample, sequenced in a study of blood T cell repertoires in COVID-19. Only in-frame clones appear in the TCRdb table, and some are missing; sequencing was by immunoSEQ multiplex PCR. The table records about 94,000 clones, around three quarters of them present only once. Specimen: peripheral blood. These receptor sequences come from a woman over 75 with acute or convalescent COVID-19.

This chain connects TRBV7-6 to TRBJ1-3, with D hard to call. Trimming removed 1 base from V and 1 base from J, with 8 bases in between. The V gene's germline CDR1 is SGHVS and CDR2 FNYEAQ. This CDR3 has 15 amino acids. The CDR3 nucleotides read TGTGCCAGCAGCTTAGGGGCGCAATCTGGAAACACCATATATTTT. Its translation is CASSLGAQSGNTIYF.

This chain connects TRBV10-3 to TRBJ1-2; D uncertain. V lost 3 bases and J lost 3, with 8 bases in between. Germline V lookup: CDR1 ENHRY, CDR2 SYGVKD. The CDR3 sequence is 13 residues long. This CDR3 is CAISEQQDYGYTF. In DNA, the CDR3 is TGTGCCATCAGTGAACAACAAGACTATGGCTACACCTTC.

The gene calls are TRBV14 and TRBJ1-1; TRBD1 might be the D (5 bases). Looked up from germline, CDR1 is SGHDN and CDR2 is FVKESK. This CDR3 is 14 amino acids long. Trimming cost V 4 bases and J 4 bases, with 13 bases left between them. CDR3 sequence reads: CASSLFRGFTEAFF. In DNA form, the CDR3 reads TGTGCCAGCAGCCTTTTTAGGGGCTTCACTGAAGCTTTCTTT.

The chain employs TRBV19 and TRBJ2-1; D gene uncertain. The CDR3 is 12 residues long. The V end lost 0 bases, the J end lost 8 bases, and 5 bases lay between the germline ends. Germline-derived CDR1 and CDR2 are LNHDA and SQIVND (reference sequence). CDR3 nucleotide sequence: TGTGCCAGTAGTATAGATTTCGATGAGCAGTTCTTC. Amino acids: CASSIDFDEQFF.

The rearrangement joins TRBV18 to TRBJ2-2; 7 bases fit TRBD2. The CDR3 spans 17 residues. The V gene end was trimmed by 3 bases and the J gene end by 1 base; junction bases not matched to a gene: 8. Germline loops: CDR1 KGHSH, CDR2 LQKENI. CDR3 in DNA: TGTGCCAGCTCACCCATGGGAGGGCATCTGAACACCGGGGAGCTGTTTTTT. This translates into CASSPMGGHLNTGELFF.

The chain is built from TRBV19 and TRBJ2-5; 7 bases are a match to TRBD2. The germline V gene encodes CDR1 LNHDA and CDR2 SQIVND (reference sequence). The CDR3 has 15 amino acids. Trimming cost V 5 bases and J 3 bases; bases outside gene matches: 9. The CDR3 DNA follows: TGTGCCAGTAGTCTCCCAGGGAGGGGAGAAGAGACCCAGTACTTC. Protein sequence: CASSLPGRGEETQYF. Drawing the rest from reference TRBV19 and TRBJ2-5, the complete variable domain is DGGITQSPKYLFRKEGQNVTLSCEQNLNHDAMYWYRQDPGQGLRLIYYSQIVNDFQKGDIAEGYSVSREKKESFPLTVTSAQKNPTAFYLCASSLPGRGEETQYFGPGTRLLVL.

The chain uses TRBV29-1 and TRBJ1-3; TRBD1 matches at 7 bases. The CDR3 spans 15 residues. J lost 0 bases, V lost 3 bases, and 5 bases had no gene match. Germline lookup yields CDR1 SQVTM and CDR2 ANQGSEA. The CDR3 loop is CSVERTGSSGNTIYF. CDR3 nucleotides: TGCAGCGTTGAGCGGACAGGTTCCTCTGGAAACACCATATATTTT.

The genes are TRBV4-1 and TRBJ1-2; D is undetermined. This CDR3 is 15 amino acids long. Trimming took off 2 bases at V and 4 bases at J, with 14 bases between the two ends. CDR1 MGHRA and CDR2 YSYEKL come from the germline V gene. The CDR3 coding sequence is TGCGCCAGCAGCCAACCGACTACCGGGGTCTATGGCTACACCTTC. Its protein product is CASSQPTTGVYGYTF.

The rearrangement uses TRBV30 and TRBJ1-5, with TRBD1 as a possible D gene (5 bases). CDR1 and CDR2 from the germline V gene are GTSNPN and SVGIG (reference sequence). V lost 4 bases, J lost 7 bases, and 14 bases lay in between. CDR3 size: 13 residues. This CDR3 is CAWTLPGRQPQHF. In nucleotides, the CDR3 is TGTGCCTGGACTCTCCCAGGGCGGCAGCCCCAGCATTTT.

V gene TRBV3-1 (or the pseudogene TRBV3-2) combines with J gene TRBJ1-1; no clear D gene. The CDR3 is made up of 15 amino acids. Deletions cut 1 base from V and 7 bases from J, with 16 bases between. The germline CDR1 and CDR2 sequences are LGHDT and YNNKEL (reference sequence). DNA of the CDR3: TGTGCCAGCAGCCAAGGAGGGAGGGTTTTTAGTGAAGCTTTCTTT. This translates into CASSQGGRVFSEAFF.

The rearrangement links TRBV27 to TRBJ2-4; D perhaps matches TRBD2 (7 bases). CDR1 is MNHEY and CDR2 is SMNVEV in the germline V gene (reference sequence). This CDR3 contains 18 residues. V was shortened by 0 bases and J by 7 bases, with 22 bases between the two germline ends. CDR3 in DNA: TGTGCCAGCAGTTTATCATCAGGGAGGGGGTTTTTTGGGAACATTCAGTACTTC. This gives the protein CASSLSSGRGFFGNIQYF.

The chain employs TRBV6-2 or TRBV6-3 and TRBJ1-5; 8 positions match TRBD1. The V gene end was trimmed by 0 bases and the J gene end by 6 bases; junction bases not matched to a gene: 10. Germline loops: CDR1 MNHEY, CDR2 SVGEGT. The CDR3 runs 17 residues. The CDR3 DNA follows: TGTGCCAGCAGTTACTCTCCGACAGGGGTCGGAGGTCAGCCCCAGCATTTT. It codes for CASSYSPTGVGGQPQHF.

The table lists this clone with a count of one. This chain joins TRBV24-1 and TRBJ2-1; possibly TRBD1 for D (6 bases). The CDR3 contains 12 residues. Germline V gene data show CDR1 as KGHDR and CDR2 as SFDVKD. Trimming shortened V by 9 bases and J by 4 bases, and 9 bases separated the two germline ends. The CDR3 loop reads CATSGDYNEQFF. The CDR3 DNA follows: TGTGCCACCTCAGGGGATTACAATGAGCAGTTCTTC.

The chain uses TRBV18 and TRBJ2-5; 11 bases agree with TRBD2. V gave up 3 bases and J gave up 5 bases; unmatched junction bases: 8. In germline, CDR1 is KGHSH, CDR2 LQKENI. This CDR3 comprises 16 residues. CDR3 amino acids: CASSPKLAGAQETQYF. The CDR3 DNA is TGTGCCAGCTCACCGAAACTAGCGGGGGCCCAGGAGACCCAGTACTTC.

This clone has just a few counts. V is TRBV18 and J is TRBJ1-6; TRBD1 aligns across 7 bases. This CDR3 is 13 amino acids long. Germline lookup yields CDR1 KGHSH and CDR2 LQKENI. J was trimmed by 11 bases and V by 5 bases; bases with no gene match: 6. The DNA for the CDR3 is TGTGCCAGCTCAGAGACAGGGCTTGCACCCCTCCACTTT. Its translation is CASSETGLAPLHF.

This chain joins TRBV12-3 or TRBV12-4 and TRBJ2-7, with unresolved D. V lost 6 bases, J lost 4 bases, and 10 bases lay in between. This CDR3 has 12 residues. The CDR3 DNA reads TGTGCCAGCAGCCCTACCCTATACGAGCAGTACTTC. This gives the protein CASSPTLYEQYF.

The CDR3 reads CASSQMGQYGYTF. In DNA, the CDR3 is TGTGCCAGCAGCCAAATGGGGCAGTATGGCTACACCTTC. The chain joins TRBV3-1 (or the pseudogene TRBV3-2) to TRBJ1-2; weak D call: TRBD1 (5 bases). In germline, CDR1 is LGHDT, CDR2 YNNKEL (reference sequence). The CDR3 sequence is 13 residues long. Trimming left V 2 bases short and J 5 bases short, with 9 bases between.

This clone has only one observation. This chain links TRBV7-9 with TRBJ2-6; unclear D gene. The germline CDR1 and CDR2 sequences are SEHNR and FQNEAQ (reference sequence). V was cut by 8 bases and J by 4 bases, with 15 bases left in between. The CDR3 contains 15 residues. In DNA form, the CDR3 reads TGTGCCAGCTCCGACCGGTCAGGCGGGGCCAACGTCCTGACTTTC. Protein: CASSDRSGGANVLTF. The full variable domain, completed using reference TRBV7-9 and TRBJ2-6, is DTGVSQNPRHKITKRGQNVTFRCDPISEHNRLYWYRQTLGQGPEFLTYFQNEAQLEKSRLLSDRFSAERPKGSFSTLEIQRTEQGDSAMYLCASSDRSGGANVLTFGAGSRLTVL.

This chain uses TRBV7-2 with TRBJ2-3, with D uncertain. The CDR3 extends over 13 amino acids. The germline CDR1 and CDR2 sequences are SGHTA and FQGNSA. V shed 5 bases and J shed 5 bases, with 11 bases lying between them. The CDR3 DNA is TGTGCCAGCAGCCAAAACGGTGGAGATACGCAGTATTTT. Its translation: CASSQNGGDTQYF.

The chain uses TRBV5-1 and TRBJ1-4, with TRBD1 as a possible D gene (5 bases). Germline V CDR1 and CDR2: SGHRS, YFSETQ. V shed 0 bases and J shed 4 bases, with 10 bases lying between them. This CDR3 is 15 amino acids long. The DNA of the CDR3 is TGCGCCAGCAGCTTGGAGGGCAGGGTTAATGAAAAACTGTTTTTT. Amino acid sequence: CASSLEGRVNEKLFF.

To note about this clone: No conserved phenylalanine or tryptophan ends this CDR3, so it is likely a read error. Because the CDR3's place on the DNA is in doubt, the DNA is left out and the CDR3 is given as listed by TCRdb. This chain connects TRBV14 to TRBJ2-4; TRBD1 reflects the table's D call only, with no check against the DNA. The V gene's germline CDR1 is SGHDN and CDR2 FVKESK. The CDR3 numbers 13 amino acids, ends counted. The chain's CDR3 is CASSQNLRDRIVV.

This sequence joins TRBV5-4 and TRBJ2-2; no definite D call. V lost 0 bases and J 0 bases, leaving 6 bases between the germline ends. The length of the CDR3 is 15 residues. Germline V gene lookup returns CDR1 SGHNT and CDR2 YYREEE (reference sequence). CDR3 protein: CASSLARANTGELFF. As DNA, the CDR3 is TGTGCCAGCAGCTTGGCCCGAGCGAACACCGGGGAGCTGTTTTTT.

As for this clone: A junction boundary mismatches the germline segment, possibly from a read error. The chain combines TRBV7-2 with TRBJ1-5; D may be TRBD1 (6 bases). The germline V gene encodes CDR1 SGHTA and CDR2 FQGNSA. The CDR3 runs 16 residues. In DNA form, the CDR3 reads TGTGCTAGCACTTCAGGGGTAGAGGGGAGCAATCAGCCCCAGCATTTT. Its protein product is CASTSGVEGSNQPQHF.

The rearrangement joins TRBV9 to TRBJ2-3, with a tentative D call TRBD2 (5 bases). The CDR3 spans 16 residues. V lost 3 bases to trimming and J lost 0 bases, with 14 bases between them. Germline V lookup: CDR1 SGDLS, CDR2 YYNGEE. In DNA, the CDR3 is TGTGCCAGCAGCGAGACCCTCGGCGGGAGCACAGATACGCAGTATTTT. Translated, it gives CASSETLGGSTDTQYF. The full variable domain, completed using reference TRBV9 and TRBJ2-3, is DSGVTQTPKHLITATGQRVTLRCSPRSGDLSVYWYQQSLDQGLQFLIQYYNGEERAKGNILERFSAQQFPDLHSELNLSSLELGDSALYFCASSETLGGSTDTQYFGPGTRLTVL.

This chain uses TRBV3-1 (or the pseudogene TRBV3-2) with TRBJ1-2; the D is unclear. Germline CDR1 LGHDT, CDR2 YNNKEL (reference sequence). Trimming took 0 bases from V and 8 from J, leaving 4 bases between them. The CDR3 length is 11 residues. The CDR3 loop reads CASSQDTGYTF. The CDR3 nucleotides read TGTGCCAGCAGCCAAGATACAGGCTACACCTTC.

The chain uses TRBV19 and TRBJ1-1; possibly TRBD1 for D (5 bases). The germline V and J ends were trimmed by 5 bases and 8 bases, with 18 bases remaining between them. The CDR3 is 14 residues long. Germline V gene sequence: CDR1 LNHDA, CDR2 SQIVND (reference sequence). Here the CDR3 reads CASSFRGPGFEAFF. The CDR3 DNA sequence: TGTGCCAGTAGTTTTAGGGGTCCCGGTTTCGAAGCTTTCTTT.

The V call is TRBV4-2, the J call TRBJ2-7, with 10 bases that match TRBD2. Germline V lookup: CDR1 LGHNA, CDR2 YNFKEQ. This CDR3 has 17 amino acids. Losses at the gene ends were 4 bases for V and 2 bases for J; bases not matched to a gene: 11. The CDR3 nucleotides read TGTGCCAGCAGCCGTTCGTCCAGGACTAGCGGAGCCTACGAGCAGTACTTC. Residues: CASSRSSRTSGAYEQYF.

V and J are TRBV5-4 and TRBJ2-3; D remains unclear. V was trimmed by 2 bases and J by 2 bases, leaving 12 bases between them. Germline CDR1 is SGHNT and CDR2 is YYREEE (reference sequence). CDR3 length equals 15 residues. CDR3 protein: CASSFALQSTDTQYF. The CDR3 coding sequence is TGTGCCAGCAGCTTCGCTTTACAGTCCACAGATACGCAGTATTTT.